The 25 T cell receptor beta chains given below trace back to one sample, sequenced in a study of blood T cells in healthy people across ages. Next came a second PCR, run for about 7 to 12 cycles, which used a sample-barcoded 5' primer along with a J-beta primer mix. MiXCR, run by TCRdb on the 5' RACE reads, gives a single entry per CDR3 protein. The sample contains about 1.6 million distinct CDR3 sequences, 34% of which appear only once. The material sequenced was blood. These receptors all come from a woman aged 25 to 39 in good health.

This clonotype was counted between two and nine times. V gene TRBV20-1 combines with J gene TRBJ2-5; the D gene is possibly TRBD1 (5 bases). V was shortened by 3 bases and J by 11 bases, with 25 bases between the two germline ends. CDR1 is DFQATT, CDR2 SNEGSKA, per germline (reference sequence). This CDR3 contains 15 residues. The DNA of the CDR3 is TGCAGTGCTAGTCCCCCAGCAGGGTCCTCCCAAGAGCAGTACTTC. Translation gives CSASPPAGSSQEQYF.

The chain employs TRBV6-6 and TRBJ2-1; D is possibly TRBD2 (6 bases). CDR3 length equals 12 residues. CDR1 is MNHNY, CDR2 SVGAGI, per germline (reference sequence). Trimming removed 8 bases from V and 3 bases from J, with 8 bases in between. The CDR3 sequence: CASGGNYNEQFF. CDR3 in DNA: TGTGCCAGCGGGGGGAACTACAATGAGCAGTTCTTC.

This clonotype was found once. The chain combines TRBV7-6 with TRBJ2-7; 9 nucleotides align to TRBD2. CDR3 size: 15 residues. Germline-derived CDR1 and CDR2 are SGHVS and FNYEAQ. V shed 11 bases and J 4 bases; nucleotides not matched to a gene: 15. The CDR3 coding sequence is TGTGCCTACAGCGCTGTAGCGGGGGCTAATTACGAGCAGTACTTC. The encoded protein is CAYSAVAGANYEQYF. Filled out from reference TRBV7-6 and TRBJ2-7, the complete variable domain reads GAGVSQSPRYKVTKRGQDVALRCDPISGHVSLYWYRQALGQGPEFLTYFNYEAQQDKSGLPNDRFSAERPEGSISTLTIQRTEQRDSAMYRCAYSAVAGANYEQYFGPGTRLTVT.

This clonotype was observed a handful of times. The gene calls are TRBV11-3 and TRBJ2-5, with D perhaps matching TRBD1 (6 bases). V lost 3 bases, J lost 2 bases, and 13 bases lay in between. Germline CDR1 is SGHNT and CDR2 is YENEEA. The CDR3 contains 15 residues. The CDR3 nucleotides are TGTGCCAGCAGCTTTAGATCCGGACAGCAAGAGACCCAGTACTTC. Translating gives CASSFRSGQQETQYF.

This clonotype was seen more than once but under ten times. CDR3 region: CSVSGTKGLAGGPNSYEQYF. The CDR3 nucleotides are TGCAGCGTTTCAGGAACGAAGGGACTAGCGGGAGGGCCCAATTCCTACGAGCAGTACTTC. J is TRBJ2-7 and V is TRBV29-1; 16 positions agree with TRBD2. CDR3 length: 20 residues. Germline-derived CDR1 and CDR2 are SQVTM and ANQGSEA. J lost 1 base, V lost 5 bases, and 17 bases had no gene match.

This clonotype was counted between two and nine times. The chain employs TRBV13 and TRBJ1-1; no definite D call. The CDR3 is 15 amino acids. Trimming took off 5 bases at V and 1 base at J, with 14 bases between the two ends. Germline lookup yields CDR1 PRHDT and CDR2 FYEKMQ (reference sequence). The CDR3 DNA follows: TGTGCCAGCAGCACCTCAAGCCGAGGGAACACTGAAGCTTTCTTT. Its translation is CASSTSSRGNTEAFF.

The chain employs TRBV24-1 and TRBJ2-7; D remains unclear. The CDR3 is made up of 13 amino acids. Germline V lookup: CDR1 KGHDR, CDR2 SFDVKD. Trimming removed 2 bases from V and 6 bases from J, with 10 bases in between. The CDR3 bases are TGTGCCACCAGTGATTGTTCCCTTTGCGAGCAGTACTTC. The encoded protein is CATSDCSLCEQYF.

This clonotype was seen ten or more times. The chain couples TRBV4-1 to TRBJ2-7, with 8 bases matching TRBD1. This CDR3 spans 14 amino acids. With V trimmed by 0 bases and J by 4 bases, 2 bases remained unmatched. Germline values: CDR1 MGHRA, CDR2 YSYEKL. The CDR3 DNA follows: TGCGCCAGCAGCCAAGATGACAGGGGTTACGAGCAGTACTTC. This gives the protein CASSQDDRGYEQYF.

The CDR3, as DNA: TGCGCCAGCCGCTCGGCGGGGGGGCGGGAGACCCAGTACTTC. Protein: CASRSAGGRETQYF. This sequence joins TRBV10-2 and TRBJ2-5; 9 positions agree with TRBD2. Germline CDR1 and CDR2: WSHSY and SAAADI. The junction had 9 bases not matched to a gene; V was cut back by 8 bases and J by 5 bases. This CDR3 is 14 amino acids long.

As concerns this clonotype: One junction end does not reproduce the germline sequence, and a read error may be involved. The V call is TRBV14, the J call TRBJ2-1; 8 nucleotides line up with TRBD2. The germline V gene encodes CDR1 SGHDN and CDR2 FVKESK. This CDR3 comprises 15 residues. DNA for the CDR3: TGTGCCAGCAGCCAACGTCGGGGGGGTTACAATGAACAGTTCTTC. Its translation: CASSQRRGGYNEQFF.

This clonotype was seen ten or more times. The chain is built from TRBV20-1 and TRBJ1-2; perhaps TRBD1 as D (5 bases). The V and J ends lost 3 bases and 0 bases respectively, with 8 bases between them. The CDR3 is made up of 13 amino acids. Germline CDR1 and CDR2: DFQATT and SNEGSKA (reference sequence). Written as DNA, the CDR3 is TGCAGTGCTAGGACAGTCGCTAACTATGGCTACACCTTC. This translates into CSARTVANYGYTF.

V and J are TRBV7-9 and TRBJ2-1, with 9 bases matching TRBD2. Germline V CDR1 and CDR2: SEHNR, FQNEAQ (reference sequence). V was pared by 1 base and J by 4 bases, with 5 bases of the junction left unmatched. The CDR3 runs to 16 residues. The CDR3 DNA reads TGTGCCAGCAGCTTAGGTTGGCGGGAGGGTTACAATGAGCAGTTCTTC. This sequence encodes CASSLGWREGYNEQFF.

There are many counts of this clonotype. V is TRBV29-1 and J is TRBJ2-6, with 7 bases aligning to TRBD1. Unmatched junction bases numbered 3, after V lost 5 bases and J lost 2 bases. This CDR3 contains 14 residues. Germline CDR1 and CDR2: SQVTM and ANQGSEA. The CDR3 region has the DNA TGCAGCGTTACAGGGGTTCCTGGGGCCAACGTCCTGACTTTC. It encodes CSVTGVPGANVLTF.

In this sample, this clonotype turned up a few times. This chain links TRBV21-1 with TRBJ2-1; the table's TRBD2 call for D was not verified on the DNA. TRBV21-1 is a known pseudogene. There are 23 residues in the CDR3. The CDR3 nucleotides read TGTGCCAGCAGCAAACGGGACGTTGTACGCGTAGGGGAAGGCCAATACCCGTACAATGAGCAGTTCTTC. Its protein product is CASSKRDVVRVGEGQYPYNEQFF.

The V and J genes are TRBV20-1 and TRBJ2-4; D gene unclear. Between the trimmed V and J ends, which lost 3 bases and 0 bases, there was a span of 9 bases. The CDR3 runs to 14 residues. Germline V gene data show CDR1 as DFQATT and CDR2 as SNEGSKA (reference sequence). This CDR3 reads CSASPRLAKNIQYF. CDR3 sequence (DNA): TGCAGTGCTAGTCCGCGATTAGCCAAAAACATTCAGTACTTC.

This clonotype was counted a few times. The rearrangement uses TRBV25-1 and TRBJ1-5; D is unclear. Germline assignment: CDR1 MGHDK and CDR2 SYGVNS. The V end lost 1 base, the J end lost 3 bases, and 7 bases lay between the germline ends. CDR3 length: 14 amino acids. CDR3: CASSELSYNQPQHF. CDR3 DNA: TGTGCCAGCAGTGAATTGTCGTACAATCAGCCCCAGCATTTT. Filled out from reference TRBV25-1 and TRBJ1-5, the complete variable domain reads EADIYQTPRYLVIGTGKKITLECSQTMGHDKMYWYQQDPGMELHLIHYSYGVNSTEKGDLSSESTVSRIRTEHFPLTLESARPSHTSQYLCASSELSYNQPQHFGDGTRLSIL.

V gene TRBV28 combines with J gene TRBJ2-7; 9 positions agree with TRBD1. Germline V CDR1 and CDR2: MDHEN, SYDVKM. The CDR3 consists of 14 residues. The junction had 11 bases not matched to a gene; V was cut back by 7 bases and J by 7 bases. Written as DNA, the CDR3 is TGTGCCAGCAAGCTCCCGGGACAGGGAGGTGAGCAGTACTTC. This gives the protein CASKLPGQGGEQYF.

This sequence joins TRBV6-1 and TRBJ2-5; D gene uncertain. Trimming removed 1 base from V and 1 base from J, with 7 bases in between. This CDR3 has 14 amino acids. Germline CDR1 is MNHNS and CDR2 is SASEGT. The CDR3 reads CASSEVGSQETQYF. The CDR3 nucleotides are TGTGCCAGCAGTGAAGTGGGCAGCCAAGAGACCCAGTACTTC.

J is TRBJ2-5 and V is TRBV20-1; D may be TRBD2 (5 bases). V dropped 4 bases and J dropped 1 base, with 10 bases sitting between them. Germline CDR1 DFQATT, CDR2 SNEGSKA (reference sequence). The CDR3 spans 13 residues. In DNA, the CDR3 is TGCAGTGCTACCCCCAGCGGCCAAGAGACCCAGTACTTC. Translating it yields CSATPSGQETQYF.

The table lists this clonotype with a few counts. This chain connects TRBV6-1 to TRBJ1-4; D ambiguous. The CDR3 totals 12 residues. Germline V gene lookup returns CDR1 MNHNS and CDR2 SASEGT. Trimming cost V 4 bases and J 6 bases, with 6 bases left between them. The DNA of the CDR3 is TGTGCCAGCAGTGCGTATTATGAAAAACTGTTTTTT. Protein sequence: CASSAYYEKLFF.

J is TRBJ1-2 and V is TRBV20-1; D remains unclear. The CDR3 spans 10 residues. V shed 6 bases and J shed 8 bases, with 10 bases lying between them. From germline, CDR1 is DFQATT and CDR2 SNEGSKA (reference sequence). CDR3 sequence (DNA): TGCAGTGCGGAAGGGAGGGGCTACACCTTC. The encoded protein is CSAEGRGYTF.

The chain recombines TRBV7-3 with TRBJ1-6; no firm D call. Germline CDR1 is SGHTA and CDR2 is FQGTGA. This CDR3 spans 13 amino acids. V lost 4 bases and J lost 14, with 15 bases in between. CDR3 region: CASSSGPVGTLHF. The CDR3 DNA follows: TGTGCCAGCAGCTCAGGCCCGGTAGGGACCCTCCACTTT. Looking up the rest from reference TRBV7-3 and TRBJ1-6 gives the full variable domain: GAGVSQTPSNKVTEKGKYVELRCDPISGHTALYWYRQSLGQGPEFLIYFQGTGAADDSGLPNDRFFAVRPEGSVSTLKIQRTERGDSAVYLCASSSGPVGTLHFGNGTRLTVT.

The table lists this clonotype with a few counts. The chain employs TRBV18 and TRBJ2-1; 8 positions agree with TRBD1. This CDR3 contains 16 residues. The V gene's germline CDR1 is KGHSH and CDR2 LQKENI. The ends lost 0 bases at V and 4 bases at J; junction bases unmatched: 5. The CDR3 DNA is TGTGCCAGCTCACCACCGGACAGGGTAGGGTACAATGAGCAGTTCTTC. This gives the protein CASSPPDRVGYNEQFF. Complete variable domain (other parts from reference TRBV18 and TRBJ2-1): NAGVMQNPRHLVRRRGQEARLRCSPMKGHSHVYWYRQLPEEGLKFMVYLQKENIIDESGMPKERFSAEFPKEGPSILRIQQVVRGDSAAYFCASSPPDRVGYNEQFFGPGTRLTVL.

The chain links TRBV28 to TRBJ2-1; 8 bases are a match to TRBD1. V was pared by 8 bases and J by 15 bases, with 15 bases of the junction left unmatched. Germline V lookup: CDR1 MDHEN, CDR2 SYDVKM. The CDR3 is 13 residues long. The CDR3 sequence: CASVSMRGQALFF. The CDR3, as DNA: TGTGCCAGCGTCTCCATGCGGGGACAGGCATTGTTCTTC. Together with reference TRBV28 and TRBJ2-1, the CDR3 gives the full variable domain: DVKVTQSSRYLVKRTGEKVFLECVQDMDHENMFWYRQDPGLGLRLIYFSYDVKMKEKGDIPEGYSVSREKKERFSLILESASTNQTSMYLCASVSMRGQALFFGPGTRLTVL.

The V gene is TRBV6-6, the J gene TRBJ2-2, with D perhaps assigned TRBD1 or TRBD2 (5 bases each). V was cut by 2 bases and J by 7 bases, with 17 bases left in between. The CDR3 is made up of 16 amino acids. Per germline, CDR1 MNHNY and CDR2 SVGAGI (reference sequence). The CDR3 sequence is CASSYPGAPKDGELFF. The CDR3 nucleotides are TGTGCCAGCAGTTACCCCGGGGCCCCTAAGGACGGGGAGCTGTTTTTT.